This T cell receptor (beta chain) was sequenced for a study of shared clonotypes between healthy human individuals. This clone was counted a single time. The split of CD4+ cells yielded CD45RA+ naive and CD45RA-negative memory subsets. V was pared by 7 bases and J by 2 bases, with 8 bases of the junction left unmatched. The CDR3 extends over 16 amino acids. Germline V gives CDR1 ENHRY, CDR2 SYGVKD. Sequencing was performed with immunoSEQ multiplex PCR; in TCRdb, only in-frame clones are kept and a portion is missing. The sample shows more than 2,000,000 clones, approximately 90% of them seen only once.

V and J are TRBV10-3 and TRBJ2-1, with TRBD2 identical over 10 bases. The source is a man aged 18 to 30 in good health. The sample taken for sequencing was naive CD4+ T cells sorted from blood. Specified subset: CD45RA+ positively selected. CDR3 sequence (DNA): TGTGCCATCAATAGGCTAGCGGGGGCCGCCTACAATGAGCAGTTCTTC. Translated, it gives CAINRLAGAAYNEQFF.